Below are 3 T cell receptor beta chains sequenced from a single sample in a study of T cells in tuberculosis. Assay used: immunoSEQ multiplex PCR; TCRdb lists only in-frame clones, some missing. The sample records 20,000 to 25,000 clones, around nine tenths being singletons. The sample was PBMCs. Receptors originate from a donor aged 5 to 30 with latent tuberculosis or without tuberculosis infection. Some clones in this sample may be carry-over from other donors' samples.

The V call is TRBV2, the J call TRBJ2-5, with TRBD2 matching over 8 bases. The CDR3 runs 13 residues. V lost 10 bases to trimming and J lost 7 bases; unmatched junction nucleotides: 11. Germline assignment: CDR1 SNHLY and CDR2 FYNNEI. The CDR3 DNA follows: TGTGCCACCGCCCGACTAGCGAGCGGGACCCAGTACTTC. This encodes CATARLASGTQYF.

The chain combines TRBV6-5 with TRBJ2-7; TRBD1 aligns across 7 bases. Germline assignment: CDR1 MNHEY and CDR2 SVGAGI. CDR3 length: 14 amino acids. V lost 7 bases to trimming and J lost 2 bases; unmatched junction nucleotides: 8. The CDR3 reads CASTNTGAPYEQYF. CDR3 DNA: TGTGCCAGCACCAACACAGGGGCTCCCTACGAGCAGTACTTC.

This CDR3 reads CSLTRPQASSYNEQFF. In nucleotides, the CDR3 is TGCAGCCTGACCCGACCTCAAGCGAGCTCCTACAATGAGCAGTTCTTC. J is TRBJ2-1 and V is TRBV29-1, with no clear D. V shed 8 bases and J shed 0 bases, with 20 bases lying between them. In germline, CDR1 is SQVTM, CDR2 ANQGSEA. CDR3 length: 16 residues.